The following is a T cell receptor beta chain sequence with its context. The sample comes from a study of cytomegalovirus exposure and HLA in healthy donors. CDR1 is MDHEN and CDR2 is SYDVKM in the germline V gene. This CDR3 has 15 residues. Germline trimming cut 3 bases from V and 11 bases from J; bases unmatched to any gene: 13. 60 Vbeta and 13 Jbeta primers were used in PCR. Some clones are missing from TCRdb's copy, which holds only in-frame ones; the method was immunoSEQ multiplex PCR. The sample consists of approximately 99,000 clones, 73% of them appearing once. The sample comprised PBMCs. The TCR originated in a man aged 40-55 years in good health and CMV-seronegative. The rearrangement joins TRBV28 to TRBJ2-3, with 8 bases identical to TRBD2. The CDR3 region has the DNA TGTGCCAGCAGTTTGCAGCGGGGGACTCCTCGCGGGCAGTATTTT. It codes for CASSLQRGTPRGQYF.